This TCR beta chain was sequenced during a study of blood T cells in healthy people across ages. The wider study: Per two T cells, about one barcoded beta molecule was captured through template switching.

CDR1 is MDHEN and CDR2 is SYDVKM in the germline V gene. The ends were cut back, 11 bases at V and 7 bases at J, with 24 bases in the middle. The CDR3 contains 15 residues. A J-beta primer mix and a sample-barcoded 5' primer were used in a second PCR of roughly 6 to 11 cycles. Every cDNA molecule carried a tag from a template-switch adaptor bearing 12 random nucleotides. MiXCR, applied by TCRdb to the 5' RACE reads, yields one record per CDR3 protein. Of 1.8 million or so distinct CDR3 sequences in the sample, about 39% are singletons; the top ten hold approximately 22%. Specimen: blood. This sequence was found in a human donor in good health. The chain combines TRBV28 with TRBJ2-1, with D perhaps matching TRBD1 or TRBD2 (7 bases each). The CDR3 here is CAGQSSAQGGNEQFF. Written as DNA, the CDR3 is TGTGCCGGGCAAAGTTCGGCCCAGGGGGGGAATGAGCAGTTCTTC.